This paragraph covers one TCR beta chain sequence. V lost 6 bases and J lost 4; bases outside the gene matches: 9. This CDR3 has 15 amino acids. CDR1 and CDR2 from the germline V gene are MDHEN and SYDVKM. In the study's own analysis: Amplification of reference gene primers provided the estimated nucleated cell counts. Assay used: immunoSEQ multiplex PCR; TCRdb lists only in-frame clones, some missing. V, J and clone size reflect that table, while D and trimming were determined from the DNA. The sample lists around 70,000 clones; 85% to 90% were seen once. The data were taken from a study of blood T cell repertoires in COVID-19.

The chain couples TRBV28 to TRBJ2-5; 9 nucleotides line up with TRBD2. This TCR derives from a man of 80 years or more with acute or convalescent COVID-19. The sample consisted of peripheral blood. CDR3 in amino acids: CASSSPLAGVETQYF. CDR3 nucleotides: TGTGCCAGCAGCTCTCCTTTAGCGGGGGTAGAGACCCAGTACTTC.